The 25 T cell receptor beta chains presented below share a single source sample, sequenced in a study of blood T cell repertoires in COVID-19. TCRdb's copy holds only in-frame clones and misses some; the assay was immunoSEQ multiplex PCR. This table has fewer than 650,000 clones, 70% to 90% appearing once. Material: peripheral blood. The receptor set was obtained from a woman in her forties or fifties with COVID-19, enrolled during active disease.

The chain is built from TRBV5-1 and TRBJ1-2; 7 bases agree with TRBD1. CDR1 and CDR2 (germline): SGHRS, YFSETQ. Trimming took 0 bases from V and 6 from J; bases not matched to a gene: 5. The CDR3 sequence is 14 residues long. DNA of the CDR3: TGCGCCAGCAGCTTGGGTCGGCAGGGGGATGGCTACACCTTC. Residues: CASSLGRQGDGYTF.

The chain employs TRBV7-9 and TRBJ1-4, with D uncertain. The CDR3 consists of 16 residues. CDR1 SEHNR and CDR2 FQNEAQ come from the germline V gene (reference sequence). V was shortened by 1 base and J by 3 bases, with 12 bases between the two germline ends. The CDR3 DNA sequence: TGTGCCAGCAGCTTAGAAGTGCGGGCTCCTAATGAAAAACTGTTTTTT. It yields the protein CASSLEVRAPNEKLFF.

The chain combines TRBV9 with TRBJ2-3; TRBD2 aligns across 13 bases. The CDR3 loop spans 16 amino acids. The J segment lost 5 bases and the V segment lost 2 bases, leaving 5 bases of the junction unmatched. Germline values: CDR1 SGDLS, CDR2 YYNGEE. This CDR3 is CASSVLTSGGLDTQYF. The CDR3 DNA reads as TGTGCCAGCAGCGTTTTGACTAGCGGGGGGTTAGATACGCAGTATTTT.

The chain employs TRBV12-3 or TRBV12-4 and TRBJ2-2; D remains unclear. The CDR3 loop spans 11 amino acids. The V gene lost 8 bases and the J gene lost 6 bases, with 7 bases spanning the gap. The CDR3 bases are TGTGCCAGCGGTGGGCCCGGGGAGCTGTTTTTT. Translating it yields CASGGPGELFF.

The chain uses TRBV6-6 and TRBJ1-1, with D perhaps TRBD1 (6 bases). The CDR3 loop spans 14 amino acids. Germline CDR1 reads MNHNY; CDR2 reads SVGAGI (reference sequence). Trimming pared 3 bases from V and 3 bases from J, leaving 11 bases between. CDR3 nucleotides: TGTGCCAGCAGTTATGACAGGTCGGACACTGAAGCTTTCTTT. Its translation is CASSYDRSDTEAFF.

This clone has only one observation. This rearrangement joins TRBV6-5 to TRBJ2-5; 7 bases fit TRBD1. V lost 6 bases and J lost 2; bases outside the gene matches: 6. Germline values: CDR1 MNHEY, CDR2 SVGAGI. The CDR3 covers 14 residues. Here the CDR3 reads CASSRRTGQETQYF. For the CDR3, the DNA is TGTGCCAGCAGCCGTCGGACAGGTCAAGAGACCCAGTACTTC.

The J gene is TRBJ2-7, the V gene TRBV3-1 (or the pseudogene TRBV3-2), with D possibly being TRBD1 (7 bases). The CDR3 loop spans 16 amino acids. V was shortened by 4 bases and J by 4 bases, with 20 bases between the two germline ends. Per the germline V gene, CDR1 is LGHDT and CDR2 is YNNKEL (reference sequence). The CDR3 reads CASSRSRVPGGYEQYF. CDR3 bases: TGTGCCAGCAGCCGAAGCCGGGTTCCAGGGGGGTACGAGCAGTACTTC.

A single count supports this clone. Here the CDR3 reads CAWSPRGGEQYF. In DNA, the CDR3 is TGTGCCTGGAGCCCACGAGGCGGTGAGCAGTACTTC. This chain joins TRBV30 and TRBJ2-7; D is uncertain. The V gene lost 3 bases and the J gene lost 7 bases, with 13 bases spanning the gap. The length of the CDR3 is 12 residues. The V gene's germline CDR1 is GTSNPN and CDR2 SVGIG (reference sequence).

V gene TRBV11-2 combines with J gene TRBJ1-2; D call uncertain. V lost 3 bases and J 8 bases, leaving 10 bases between the germline ends. Per germline, CDR1 SGHAT and CDR2 FQNNGV. The CDR3 extends over 12 amino acids. The CDR3, as DNA: TGTGCCAGCAGCTTGGAGGGATGGGGCTACACCTTC. Translating it yields CASSLEGWGYTF.

This chain joins TRBV6-5 and TRBJ2-7; possible D gene TRBD2, 6 bases. This CDR3 is 13 amino acids long. Trimming stripped 5 bases from V and 4 bases from J, with 12 bases between. Germline CDR1 is MNHEY and CDR2 is SVGAGI. The CDR3 reads CASSPGVGYEQYF. The CDR3 DNA sequence: TGTGCCAGCAGTCCGGGGGTTGGGTACGAGCAGTACTTC.

This chain joins TRBV24-1 and TRBJ1-4, with a weak D call TRBD1 (5 bases). This CDR3 is built from 15 residues. V was trimmed by 1 base and J by 8 bases, leaving 13 bases between them. Germline loops: CDR1 KGHDR, CDR2 SFDVKD. CDR3 residues: CATSDLVDSGEKLFF. The CDR3 coding sequence is TGTGCCACCAGTGATTTAGTTGACAGTGGGGAAAAACTGTTTTTT.

The genes are TRBV7-6 and TRBJ2-2; possible D gene TRBD1, 6 bases. Germline V lookup: CDR1 SGHVS, CDR2 FNYEAQ. The length of the CDR3 is 17 residues. V lost 7 bases, J lost 0 bases, and 18 bases lay in between. CDR3 region: CASTNLMDSPNTGELFF. Here the CDR3 DNA reads TGTGCCAGCACCAATCTCATGGACAGTCCGAACACCGGGGAGCTGTTTTTT.

The chain recombines TRBV18 with TRBJ1-2; 8 bases line up with TRBD1. Trimming took 3 bases from V and 4 from J; bases not matched to a gene: 4. Germline CDR1 KGHSH, CDR2 LQKENI. This CDR3 comprises 14 residues. The CDR3 is CASSPPGTGYGYTF. The CDR3, as DNA: TGTGCCAGCTCACCCCCCGGGACAGGCTATGGCTACACCTTC.

The rearrangement joins TRBV4-1 to TRBJ1-1, with 10 bases matching TRBD1. CDR1 is MGHRA and CDR2 is YSYEKL in the germline V gene. V trimming: 3 bases; J trimming: 10 bases; junction bases outside the gene matches: 11. The CDR3 loop spans 15 amino acids. CDR3 DNA: TGCGCCAGCAGCCAGATAACCGGGACAGGGGTAGGAGCTTTCTTT. It yields the protein CASSQITGTGVGAFF.

The chain couples TRBV6-5 to TRBJ1-1; no clear D gene. The CDR3 covers 15 residues. Looked up from germline, CDR1 is MNHEY and CDR2 is SVGAGI. V lost 7 bases and J 1 base, leaving 16 bases between the germline ends. The CDR3 here is CASKYGGNPNTEAFF. The DNA of the CDR3 is TGTGCCAGCAAGTACGGAGGTAATCCGAACACTGAAGCTTTCTTT.

The gene calls are TRBV5-1 and TRBJ2-3; D remains unclear. Trimming stripped 2 bases from V and 2 bases from J, with 6 bases between. The CDR3 has 13 residues. Per the germline V gene, CDR1 is SGHRS and CDR2 is YFSETQ. The CDR3 protein is CASSLAPTDTQYF. The CDR3 DNA reads TGCGCCAGCAGCTTAGCCCCCACAGATACGCAGTATTTT. Complete variable domain (other parts from reference TRBV5-1 and TRBJ2-3): KAGVTQTPRYLIKTRGQQVTLSCSPISGHRSVSWYQQTPGQGLQFLFEYFSETQRNKGNFPGRFSGRQFSNSRSEMNVSTLELGDSALYLCASSLAPTDTQYFGPGTRLTVL.

The rearrangement links TRBV5-6 to TRBJ2-7, with D possibly matching TRBD1 (5 bases). Germline CDR1 SGHDT, CDR2 YYEEEE. This CDR3 has 14 amino acids. Trimming cost V 1 base and J 0 bases, with 8 bases left between them. The CDR3 DNA reads as TGTGCCAGCAGCTTGAGGGGCGTCTCCTACGAGCAGTACTTC. It translates to CASSLRGVSYEQYF.

The genes are TRBV10-1 and TRBJ2-3, with D maybe TRBD2 (5 bases). The CDR3 has 15 amino acids. Germline assignment: CDR1 WNHNN and CDR2 SYGVQD (reference sequence). The V gene lost 2 bases and the J gene lost 4 bases, with 13 bases spanning the gap. The CDR3, as DNA: TGCGCCAGCAGTGAGGGACTCCCCGGCCCAGATACGCAGTATTTT. The encoded protein is CASSEGLPGPDTQYF.

This clone was seen only a few times. The chain has TRBV7-2 and TRBJ2-2, with D hard to call. Germline values: CDR1 SGHTA, CDR2 FQGNSA. This CDR3 is built from 15 residues. Between the trimmed V and J ends, which lost 1 base and 5 bases, there was a span of 11 bases. As DNA, the CDR3 is TGTGCCAGCAGCTTAGGCCAGACCGGGACCGGGGAGCTGTTTTTT. This sequence encodes CASSLGQTGTGELFF.

The chain is built from TRBV19 and TRBJ2-1; 8 bases map to TRBD1. The CDR3 runs 14 residues. Germline values: CDR1 LNHDA, CDR2 SQIVND (reference sequence). The ends lost 4 bases at V and 6 bases at J; junction bases unmatched: 5. The CDR3 spells CASSTGGGPNEQFF. CDR3 coding DNA: TGTGCCAGTAGTACAGGGGGCGGGCCCAATGAGCAGTTCTTC.

In this sample, this clone turned up a few times. V and J are TRBV19 and TRBJ1-5; 12 nucleotides match TRBD1. CDR3 length: 15 amino acids. After removal of 7 bases from V and 6 bases from J, the junction contained 7 bases not matched to a gene. CDR1 LNHDA and CDR2 SQIVND come from the germline V gene (reference sequence). CDR3 region: CASTTGTGGSQPQHF. Here the CDR3 DNA reads TGTGCCAGTACCACAGGGACAGGGGGCAGTCAGCCCCAGCATTTT.

The gene calls are TRBV9 and TRBJ2-3, with 8 bases fitting TRBD2. Losses at the gene ends were 3 bases for V and 2 bases for J; bases not matched to a gene: 2. CDR1 is SGDLS, CDR2 YYNGEE, per germline. The CDR3 is 14 residues long. The DNA for the CDR3 is TGTGCCAGCAGCGAGACTAGCGCCACAGATACGCAGTATTTT. It codes for CASSETSATDTQYF.

CDR3 sequence: CASSPGDTEAFF. DNA of the CDR3: TGCGCCAGCAGCCCCGGGGACACTGAAGCTTTCTTT. The gene calls are TRBV5-1 and TRBJ1-1, with D uncertain. This CDR3 spans 12 amino acids. The germline V gene has CDR1 SGHRS and CDR2 YFSETQ. Trimming removed 4 bases from V and 3 bases from J, with 7 bases in between.

The V call is TRBV5-1, the J call TRBJ2-5; TRBD1 is a possible D gene (5 bases). V was clipped by 3 bases and J by 2 bases, with 8 bases between them. Germline values: CDR1 SGHRS, CDR2 YFSETQ. This CDR3 spans 13 amino acids. For the CDR3, the DNA is TGCGCCAGCAGCTCAGGGTTACAAGAGACCCAGTACTTC. Translating gives CASSSGLQETQYF.

The V call is TRBV19, the J call TRBJ1-3; possible D gene TRBD1, 5 bases. Germline values: CDR1 LNHDA, CDR2 SQIVND (reference sequence). The V end was cut by 5 bases, the J end by 1 base, with 12 bases between. The CDR3 spans 15 residues. CDR3 region: CASSALGGSGNTIYF. The CDR3, as DNA: TGTGCCAGTAGTGCCCTCGGGGGATCTGGAAACACCATATATTTT.